This T cell receptor beta chain was sequenced for a study of OX40 agonist ivuxolimab in advanced cancers. Libraries were prepared by immunoSEQ multiplex PCR; TCRdb keeps only in-frame clonotypes and omits some of them. The profile shows approximately 90,000 clones, around 87% of them singletons. The TCR comes from an adult with an advanced solid tumor such as melanoma, head and neck, liver or kidney cancer. The material was CD4+ or CD8+ T cells sorted from blood, obtained in a trial of the OX40 agonist ivuxolimab.

In nucleotides, the CDR3 is TGTGCCAGCAGCCAAGAAGAGTCTAGCGGGAGTTTTTCCTACGAGCAGTACTTC. Protein: CASSQEESSGSFSYEQYF. The chain has TRBV5-4 and TRBJ2-7; 10 bases map to TRBD2. Germline values: CDR1 SGHNT, CDR2 YYREEE (reference sequence). The V segment lost 4 bases and the J segment 1 base; nucleotides outside the gene matches: 14. The CDR3 has 18 amino acids.